The 22 T cell receptor beta chains below all came from one sample that was sequenced in a study of neurological immune-mediated disorders (dated by TCRdb to between 2018 and 2021). Library method: 5' RACE. The run used an Illumina HiSeq 2500. TCRdb took the public reads, trimmed them with fastp at Q25, ran MiXCR for clone calling and kept in-frame beta chains. All rows with the same CDR3 protein become a single entry with the most common DNA and genes. This sample is represented by tens of thousands of distinct CDR3 sequences; less than 8.5% of them were singletons. Jointly, the top ten make up less than 4.5% of the sample. The sequenced material came from PBMCs. All receptors come from a woman between 40 and 50 years old in good health.

This clonotype was detected many times. J is TRBJ2-7 and V is TRBV28; D is ambiguous. Germline assignment: CDR1 MDHEN and CDR2 SYDVKM. Deletions cut 4 bases from V and 0 bases from J, with 13 bases between. This CDR3 is 15 amino acids long. The CDR3 protein is CASSSPSVGSYEQYF. The CDR3 DNA reads as TGTGCCAGCAGTTCCCCGTCGGTCGGCTCCTACGAGCAGTACTTC.

There are many counts of this clonotype. J is TRBJ1-1 and V is TRBV2; no clear D gene. From germline, CDR1 is SNHLY and CDR2 FYNNEI. The length of the CDR3 is 14 residues. Deletions cut 7 bases from V and 0 bases from J, with 12 bases between. In DNA form, the CDR3 reads TGTGCCAGCACTGGAGAGGCGGTGAACACTGAAGCTTTCTTT. This encodes CASTGEAVNTEAFF.

This clonotype was detected many times. The rearrangement uses TRBV18 and TRBJ2-2; weak D call: TRBD2 (5 bases). The CDR3 length is 15 residues. V was cut by 3 bases and J by 2 bases, with 10 bases left in between. Germline lookup yields CDR1 KGHSH and CDR2 LQKENI. CDR3 residues: CASSPGIYNTGELFF. The CDR3 DNA is TGTGCCAGCTCACCCGGGATCTACAACACCGGGGAGCTGTTTTTT. Complete variable domain (other parts from reference TRBV18 and TRBJ2-2): NAGVMQNPRHLVRRRGQEARLRCSPMKGHSHVYWYRQLPEEGLKFMVYLQKENIIDESGMPKERFSAEFPKEGPSILRIQQVVRGDSAAYFCASSPGIYNTGELFFGEGSRLTVL.

This clonotype came up many times. The chain is built from TRBV4-1 and TRBJ1-5, with TRBD1 as a possible D gene (6 bases). The CDR3 is made up of 15 amino acids. Trimming shortened V by 0 bases and J by 4 bases, and 10 bases separated the two germline ends. Germline values: CDR1 MGHRA, CDR2 YSYEKL. CDR3 DNA sequence: TGCGCCAGCAGCCAAGATTGGACAGTTAATCAGCCCCAGCATTTT. Its protein product is CASSQDWTVNQPQHF.

This clonotype was seen ten or more times. V and J are TRBV28 and TRBJ2-7; TRBD2 matches at 7 bases. The CDR3 totals 15 residues. Germline V gene data show CDR1 as MDHEN and CDR2 as SYDVKM. V gave up 5 bases and J gave up 2 bases; unmatched junction bases: 9. CDR3 in amino acids: CASSPRGEIPYEQYF. Written as DNA, the CDR3 is TGTGCCAGCAGTCCTCGGGGGGAGATCCCCTACGAGCAGTACTTC. Full variable domain (remainder filled in from reference TRBV28 and TRBJ2-7): DVKVTQSSRYLVKRTGEKVFLECVQDMDHENMFWYRQDPGLGLRLIYFSYDVKMKEKGDIPEGYSVSREKKERFSLILESASTNQTSMYLCASSPRGEIPYEQYFGPGTRLTVT.

This clonotype was seen ten or more times. The V gene is TRBV20-1, the J gene TRBJ2-7; TRBD1 aligns across 7 bases. This CDR3 is 13 amino acids long. V shed 5 bases, J shed 4 bases, and the junction held 8 bases outside the gene matches. CDR1 DFQATT and CDR2 SNEGSKA come from the germline V gene (reference sequence). CDR3 bases: TGCAGTGCTCCCTCCGGGACAGAGTACGAGCAGTACGTC. Its translation is CSAPSGTEYEQYV.

This clonotype was detected many times. CDR3 in DNA: TGTGCCAGCAGCGTAGTCGGGACAGGAACGATTGAAGCTTTCTTT. Its protein is CASSVVGTGTIEAFF. The J gene is TRBJ1-1, the V gene TRBV9; 8 bases map to TRBD1. This CDR3 spans 15 amino acids. Germline trimming cut 0 bases from V and 7 bases from J; bases unmatched to any gene: 8. Germline V CDR1 and CDR2: SGDLS, YYNGEE.

This clonotype was seen many times. The V gene is TRBV12-3 or TRBV12-4, the J gene TRBJ1-6; D not certain. V was shortened by 7 bases and J by 7 bases, with 14 bases between the two germline ends. The CDR3 is 14 residues long. The CDR3 nucleotides read TGTGCCAGCACCCGTCGGGCAGAAAATTCACCCCTCCACTTT. Protein product: CASTRRAENSPLHF.

This clonotype came up many times. V and J are TRBV6-1 and TRBJ2-1; no clear D gene. The germline CDR1 and CDR2 sequences are MNHNS and SASEGT. CDR3 size: 16 residues. Trimming left V 4 bases short and J 7 bases short, with 20 bases between. The CDR3 coding sequence is TGTGCCAGCAGTGCCCTTGGGGTTCCCCTAAGGAATGAGCAGTTCTTC. It specifies CASSALGVPLRNEQFF.

Ten or more counts support this clonotype. The genes are TRBV5-1 and TRBJ2-7; no firm D call. The germline V gene has CDR1 SGHRS and CDR2 YFSETQ. The CDR3 sequence is 15 residues long. The V end lost 4 bases, the J end lost 4 bases, and 18 bases lay between the germline ends. CDR3 DNA: TGCGCCAGCAGCCCATCCATGGACGATCGGTACGAGCAGTACTTC. As protein: CASSPSMDDRYEQYF.

This clonotype was counted at least ten times. The CDR3 DNA is TGTGCCAGCAGCTTAGGGAGACAGTCCTCGAACACCGGGGAGCTGTTTTTT. Its translation is CASSLGRQSSNTGELFF. The chain uses TRBV11-3 and TRBJ2-2, with D maybe TRBD1 (5 bases). CDR1 SGHNT and CDR2 YENEEA come from the germline V gene. With 1 base removed from V and 0 bases from J, the gap between germline ends came to 12 bases. CDR3 size: 17 residues.

This clonotype showed up many times. The chain has TRBV29-1 and TRBJ1-1; no clear D gene. The V gene lost 6 bases and the J gene lost 0 bases, with 14 bases spanning the gap. The germline CDR1 and CDR2 sequences are SQVTM and ANQGSEA. CDR3 size: 14 residues. Written as DNA, the CDR3 is TGCAGCGTGAAGAAGGTTCGACTGAACACTGAAGCTTTCTTT. As protein: CSVKKVRLNTEAFF.

Many counts were recorded for this clonotype. V usage is TRBV20-1 and J usage is TRBJ1-1; TRBD1 agrees at 7 bases. CDR1 and CDR2 (germline): DFQATT, SNEGSKA (reference sequence). The CDR3 is made up of 14 amino acids. V was pared by 0 bases and J by 4 bases, with 5 bases of the junction left unmatched. The CDR3 DNA follows: TGCAGTGCTAGAGATATGGGACAGAGCACTGAAGCTTTCTTT. This gives the protein CSARDMGQSTEAFF.

Ten or more counts support this clonotype. This rearrangement joins TRBV15 to TRBJ2-2; 7 bases line up with TRBD2. CDR1 LNHNV and CDR2 YYDKDF come from the germline V gene (reference sequence). The trim removed 5 bases at V and 7 bases at J, leaving 10 bases unmatched. The CDR3 totals 15 residues. In nucleotides, the CDR3 is TGTGCCACCAGCCCCCTGCGACTAGCCGGCGGGGAGCTGTTTTTT. It translates to CATSPLRLAGGELFF.

This clonotype was detected ten times or more. The chain uses TRBV7-9 and TRBJ1-2; 7 bases fit TRBD1. Germline CDR1 SEHNR, CDR2 FQNEAQ (reference sequence). The CDR3 runs to 16 residues. V lost 1 base and J lost 5; bases outside the gene matches: 10. For the CDR3, the DNA is TGTGCCAGCAGCTTAGGAACAGGGGTTATGCCATATGGCTACACCTTC. Translation gives CASSLGTGVMPYGYTF.

This clonotype came up many times. The chain combines TRBV5-1 with TRBJ2-3; no reliable D call. There are 12 residues in the CDR3. V lost 4 bases, J lost 2 bases, and 5 bases lay in between. Germline V gene lookup returns CDR1 SGHRS and CDR2 YFSETQ. The CDR3 spells CASSPNTDTQYF. The DNA of the CDR3 is TGCGCCAGCAGCCCGAACACAGATACGCAGTATTTT.

This clonotype was observed many times. J is TRBJ2-1 and V is TRBV6-5; TRBD1 aligns across 9 bases. The germline CDR1 and CDR2 sequences are MNHEY and SVGAGI. The CDR3 totals 17 residues. With 2 bases clipped from V and 4 bases from J, the junction kept 9 bases outside the gene matches. The CDR3 protein is CASSYQSPGTGYNEQFF. As DNA, the CDR3 is TGTGCCAGCAGTTACCAGAGTCCCGGGACAGGGTACAATGAGCAGTTCTTC.

Turning to this clonotype: The junction does not match germline at one end; this may be a read error. The genes are TRBV24-1 and TRBJ2-3; TRBD2 might be the D (7 bases). The V gene's germline CDR1 is KGHDR and CDR2 SFDVKD. The CDR3 sequence is 17 residues long. The CDR3 loop reads CSTSDPGGPSFTDTQYF. The CDR3 DNA reads TGTTCCACCAGTGATCCCGGGGGGCCGTCGTTCACAGATACGCAGTATTTT.

This clonotype was seen repeatedly, ten times or more. This chain joins TRBV3-1 and TRBJ1-3; 7 bases are a match to TRBD1. The CDR3 covers 17 residues. Germline assignment: CDR1 LGHDT and CDR2 YNNKEL (reference sequence). V lost 0 bases to trimming and J lost 4 bases; unmatched junction nucleotides: 9. DNA of the CDR3: TGTGCCAGCAGCCAAGAGGAAGGGGGCTCGGCGGGAAACACCATATATTTT. It specifies CASSQEEGGSAGNTIYF.

With respect to this clonotype: This clone may be a read error of a much larger clone one base away. The rearrangement uses TRBV10-3 and TRBJ2-5, with D perhaps matching TRBD1 (5 bases). V lost 5 bases, J lost 4 bases, and 8 bases lay in between. CDR1 and CDR2 from the germline V gene are ENHRY and SYGVKD. This CDR3 contains 12 residues. CDR3 in amino acids: CAISHRGETQYF. DNA for the CDR3: TGTGCCATCAGTCATAGGGGAGAGACCCAGTACTTC.

This clonotype was seen many times. The chain uses TRBV6-7 and TRBJ1-1; D remains ambiguous. TRBV6-7 is flagged as an ORF with uncertain function. V lost 0 bases to trimming and J lost 3 bases, with 14 bases between them. The CDR3 totals 16 residues. CDR3: CASSYSGWNADTEAFF. DNA of the CDR3: TGTGCCAGCAGTTACTCCGGGTGGAATGCGGACACTGAAGCTTTCTTT.

The chain joins TRBV7-9 to TRBJ1-4, with 9 bases aligning to TRBD1. The J segment lost 8 bases and the V segment lost 5 bases, leaving 6 bases of the junction unmatched. There are 14 residues in the CDR3. Germline CDR1 reads SEHNR; CDR2 reads FQNEAQ (reference sequence). The chain's CDR3 is CASSTGTGNEKLFF. CDR3 DNA: TGTGCCAGCAGCACCGGGACAGGGAACGAAAAACTGTTTTTT.